These 32 T cell receptor beta chains originate from one sample sequenced in a study of blood T cell repertoires in COVID-19. Using immunoSEQ multiplex PCR, the repertoire was profiled, and TCRdb retains in-frame clones only, with some absent. The sample has some 140,000 clones, approximately 85% seen once; the top ten hold 0.6% to 0.7%. Sequenced input: peripheral blood. The receptor set was obtained from a man aged 55 to 70 with COVID-19, enrolled during active disease.

The chain links TRBV5-1 to TRBJ1-5; D remains ambiguous. Trimming stripped 1 base from V and 6 bases from J, with 14 bases between. The CDR3 extends over 15 amino acids. CDR1 is SGHRS and CDR2 is YFSETQ in the germline V gene. The CDR3 DNA reads as TGCGCCAGCAGCTTGACCGGGGAAGCGGTTCAGCCCCAGCATTTT. Translating it yields CASSLTGEAVQPQHF.

This clone showed up just once. The CDR3: CASSGNSGGPNEQFF. The DNA of the CDR3 is TGTGCCAGCAGCGGGAATAGCGGGGGCCCCAATGAGCAGTTCTTC. The chain joins TRBV2 to TRBJ2-1; TRBD2 matches at 9 bases. V lost 6 bases, J lost 6 bases, and 9 bases stayed unmatched. The CDR3 has 15 amino acids. Germline assignment: CDR1 SNHLY and CDR2 FYNNEI.

The rearrangement links TRBV6-2 or TRBV6-3 to TRBJ1-1; D not certain. V lost 5 bases and J lost 6, with 19 bases in between. This CDR3 is 15 amino acids long. The germline gives CDR1 MNHEY, CDR2 SVGEGT. The CDR3 is CASSMYPSRLPEAFF. CDR3 coding DNA: TGTGCCAGCAGTATGTACCCCTCCAGACTGCCTGAAGCTTTCTTT.

This clone showed up just once. V gene TRBV19 combines with J gene TRBJ2-1; 7 bases fit TRBD2. This CDR3 contains 14 residues. Germline V gives CDR1 LNHDA, CDR2 SQIVND (reference sequence). V dropped 9 bases and J dropped 0; count of bases not matched to a gene: 5. CDR3: CASRGVFSYNEQFF. CDR3 sequence (DNA): TGTGCCAGCCGGGGGGTTTTCTCCTACAATGAGCAGTTCTTC.

The rearrangement uses TRBV6-4 and TRBJ2-1; TRBD2 agrees at 10 bases. The J segment lost 7 bases and the V segment lost 5 bases, leaving 8 bases of the junction unmatched. The CDR3 is 15 amino acids. Germline V gene sequence: CDR1 MRHNA, CDR2 SNTAGT. CDR3 in amino acids: CASSKAGGGANEQFF. The DNA for the CDR3 is TGTGCCAGCAGTAAAGCGGGAGGGGGTGCAAATGAGCAGTTCTTC.

This clone appeared a few times. The rearrangement links TRBV6-6 to TRBJ1-4; D not certain. The germline gives CDR1 MNHNY, CDR2 SVGAGI (reference sequence). V lost 5 bases, J lost 2 bases, and 9 bases lay in between. The CDR3 extends over 14 amino acids. The CDR3 coding sequence is TGTGCCAGCAGTACCACCGGGACTAATGAAAAACTGTTTTTT. This translates into CASSTTGTNEKLFF.

The chain couples TRBV4-2 to TRBJ1-2; 7 positions match TRBD1. Germline values: CDR1 LGHNA, CDR2 YNFKEQ. V shed 2 bases, J shed 4 bases, and the junction held 7 bases outside the gene matches. The CDR3 consists of 15 residues. The CDR3 DNA reads TGTGCCAGCAGCCAACAGGGGGAGCTGGGCTATGGCTACACCTTC. It is translated as CASSQQGELGYGYTF.

V and J are TRBV2 and TRBJ2-5; 7 bases are shared with TRBD1. The CDR3 contains 14 residues. CDR1 and CDR2 from the germline V gene are SNHLY and FYNNEI. Unmatched junction bases numbered 5, after V lost 6 bases and J lost 1 base. The DNA for the CDR3 is TGTGCCAGCAGGAAGGGGACAGTCCAAGAGACCCAGTACTTC. Translating gives CASRKGTVQETQYF.

The genes are TRBV6-6 and TRBJ1-2; TRBD1 aligns across 8 bases. This CDR3 region has 14 residues. Germline CDR1 reads MNHNY; CDR2 reads SVGAGI (reference sequence). V shed 6 bases and J 7 bases; nucleotides not matched to a gene: 10. CDR3 DNA sequence: TGTGCCAGCAGACAGGACAGGGACGGATCTGGCTACACCTTC. Encoded protein: CASRQDRDGSGYTF.

The rearrangement joins TRBV19 to TRBJ1-2; 11 bases are shared with TRBD1. J gave up 5 bases and V 6 bases, and 5 bases lay outside the gene matches. The germline V gene has CDR1 LNHDA and CDR2 SQIVND (reference sequence). The CDR3 covers 14 residues. In DNA form, the CDR3 reads TGTGCCAGTAGATTGGACAGGGGGCTGTATGGCTACACCTTC. Amino acid sequence: CASRLDRGLYGYTF.

This clone was detected only once. The identical CDR3 is also encoded by other nucleotide sequences in the sample. The V call is TRBV2, the J call TRBJ2-3; 9 nucleotides match TRBD1. This CDR3 has 13 amino acids. Trimming took 9 bases from V and 2 from J; bases not matched to a gene: 3. Germline loops: CDR1 SNHLY, CDR2 FYNNEI. CDR3 nucleotide sequence: TGTGCCAGTAGGGACAGGGTCACAGATACGCAGTATTTT. It translates to CASRDRVTDTQYF.

The V and J genes are TRBV5-1 and TRBJ2-3, with a possible D match to TRBD1 (6 bases). Germline V CDR1 and CDR2: SGHRS, YFSETQ. The CDR3 sequence is 15 residues long. V dropped 9 bases and J dropped 0 bases, with 17 bases sitting between them. The CDR3 sequence: CAIKLTGQSTDTQYF. CDR3 nucleotides: TGCGCCATCAAACTGACAGGCCAAAGCACAGATACGCAGTATTTT. Looking up the rest from reference TRBV5-1 and TRBJ2-3 gives the full variable domain: KAGVTQTPRYLIKTRGQQVTLSCSPISGHRSVSWYQQTPGQGLQFLFEYFSETQRNKGNFPGRFSGRQFSNSRSEMNVSTLELGDSALYLCAIKLTGQSTDTQYFGPGTRLTVL.

The genes are TRBV29-1 and TRBJ2-3; D might be TRBD1 (6 bases). Deletions cut 3 bases from V and 2 bases from J, with 12 bases between. This CDR3 contains 14 residues. The germline CDR1 and CDR2 sequences are SQVTM and ANQGSEA. Here the CDR3 reads CSVDWDIDTDTQYF. CDR3 nucleotide sequence: TGCAGCGTTGATTGGGACATCGACACAGATACGCAGTATTTT.

The gene calls are TRBV24-1 and TRBJ2-3; TRBD2 is a possible D gene (6 bases). Trimming left V 5 bases short and J 2 bases short, with 10 bases between. Germline CDR1 KGHDR, CDR2 SFDVKD. The length of the CDR3 is 14 residues. The CDR3 DNA reads TGTGCCACCAGTGGCGGGACCTACACAGATACGCAGTATTTT. The encoded protein is CATSGGTYTDTQYF.

The V and J genes are TRBV28 and TRBJ1-1; 7 nucleotides align to TRBD1. Germline values: CDR1 MDHEN, CDR2 SYDVKM. This CDR3 is built from 15 residues. The trim removed 2 bases at V and 5 bases at J, leaving 8 bases unmatched. The CDR3 DNA reads TGTGCCAGCAGTTTAGCAACAGGGGTTTTAACTGAAGCTTTCTTT. Translated, it gives CASSLATGVLTEAFF.

The chain combines TRBV25-1 with TRBJ2-7; the D gene is possibly TRBD2 (6 bases). From germline, CDR1 is MGHDK and CDR2 SYGVNS. The CDR3 is made up of 16 amino acids. V was cut by 4 bases and J by 0 bases, with 16 bases left in between. CDR3 coding DNA: TGTGCCAGCAGTGCCCAGCGCGGGATGCACTCCTACGAGCAGTACTTC. It yields the protein CASSAQRGMHSYEQYF.

The rearrangement uses TRBV6-5 and TRBJ2-7; TRBD2 might be the D (5 bases). The V gene's germline CDR1 is MNHEY and CDR2 SVGAGI. V dropped 2 bases and J dropped 0 bases, with 11 bases sitting between them. CDR3 length equals 15 residues. This CDR3 is CASSYGLMSSYEQYF. CDR3 coding DNA: TGTGCCAGCAGTTACGGACTTATGAGCTCCTACGAGCAGTACTTC.

This clone was recorded once. V usage is TRBV7-6 and J usage is TRBJ2-3; the match to TRBD2 covers 13 bases. V trimming: 4 bases; J trimming: 4 bases; junction bases outside the gene matches: 11. The CDR3 totals 18 residues. Looked up from germline, CDR1 is SGHVS and CDR2 is FNYEAQ. In nucleotides, the CDR3 is TGTGCCAGCAGCTGGAATCTACTAGCGGGGGGGCTCCCAGATACGCAGTATTTT. As protein: CASSWNLLAGGLPDTQYF.

The chain employs TRBV5-1 and TRBJ2-3; 8 bases are shared with TRBD2. There are 16 residues in the CDR3. Germline CDR1 and CDR2: SGHRS and YFSETQ. Trimming took 4 bases from V and 2 from J; bases not matched to a gene: 9. CDR3 sequence: CASSEQTSGSTDTQYF. The CDR3 region has the DNA TGCGCCAGCAGCGAACAAACTAGCGGATCCACAGATACGCAGTATTTT.

The chain couples TRBV24-1 to TRBJ1-5; 10 bases match TRBD1. The CDR3 sequence is 13 residues long. The germline CDR1 and CDR2 sequences are KGHDR and SFDVKD. J lost 5 bases, V lost 9 bases, and 3 bases had no gene match. CDR3 protein: CATQGTGDQPQHF. CDR3 nucleotide sequence: TGTGCCACCCAGGGGACAGGGGATCAGCCCCAGCATTTT.

This clone was seen more than once but under ten times. J is TRBJ2-5 and V is TRBV15; maybe TRBD2 (6 bases). Germline V gene data show CDR1 as LNHNV and CDR2 as YYDKDF (reference sequence). The CDR3 loop spans 17 amino acids. V lost 0 bases and J 5 bases, leaving 19 bases between the germline ends. CDR3 sequence: CATSREPTEPGRETQYF. The CDR3 DNA is TGTGCCACCAGCAGAGAACCGACAGAGCCGGGGAGGGAGACCCAGTACTTC.

The chain is built from TRBV6-5 and TRBJ2-7, with TRBD1 matching 10 bases. With V trimmed by 8 bases and J by 3 bases, 1 base remained unmatched. The germline V gene has CDR1 MNHEY and CDR2 SVGAGI. The length of the CDR3 is 12 residues. CDR3 in DNA: TGTGCCAGCGGGGACAGGGGCTACGAGCAGTACTTC. The encoded protein is CASGDRGYEQYF.

This chain's CDR3 is CASCQIGTGNRYTF. CDR3 DNA: TGTGCCAGCTGTCAAATAGGGACAGGGAATCGCTACACCTTC. V gene TRBV28 combines with J gene TRBJ1-2, with 9 bases matching TRBD1. This CDR3 is 14 amino acids long. Germline values: CDR1 MDHEN, CDR2 SYDVKM. Germline trimming cut 8 bases from V and 9 bases from J; bases unmatched to any gene: 13.

J is TRBJ1-2 and V is TRBV6-2 or TRBV6-3; 7 bases are a match to TRBD1. The ends lost 0 bases at V and 5 bases at J; junction bases unmatched: 6. This CDR3 is 15 amino acids long. The germline gives CDR1 MNHEY, CDR2 SVGEGT. The CDR3: CASSYSTGPEYGYTF. The CDR3 DNA is TGTGCCAGCAGTTACTCGACAGGGCCGGAGTATGGCTACACCTTC.

This clone was seen more than once but under ten times. The rearrangement joins TRBV7-6 to TRBJ2-1, with 11 bases matching TRBD1. Germline-derived CDR1 and CDR2 are SGHVS and FNYEAQ. Trimming removed 1 base from V and 7 bases from J; junction bases left unmatched: 6. The CDR3 has 16 amino acids. The CDR3, as DNA: TGTGCCAGCAGCTTAGGGTGGGGGACAGGGGGGAATGAGCAGTTCTTC. It codes for CASSLGWGTGGNEQFF.

The J gene is TRBJ1-6, the V gene TRBV11-3; 8 bases are shared with TRBD1. In germline, CDR1 is SGHNT, CDR2 YENEEA. Trimming cost V 0 bases and J 3 bases; bases outside gene matches: 10. This CDR3 has 19 residues. Written as DNA, the CDR3 is TGTGCCAGCAGCTTAGATTTTCCGGGACAGGTTCGCTATAATTCACCCCTCCACTTT. Its translation: CASSLDFPGQVRYNSPLHF.

The chain combines TRBV7-9 with TRBJ1-2, with D tentatively TRBD1 (6 bases). The CDR3 has 15 residues. The V and J ends lost 0 bases and 5 bases respectively, with 13 bases between them. From germline, CDR1 is SEHNR and CDR2 FQNEAQ (reference sequence). The CDR3 is CASSLAGSTGYGYTF. The CDR3 coding sequence is TGTGCCAGCAGCTTAGCGGGATCGACAGGTTATGGCTACACCTTC.

A few counts support this clone. Other nucleotide sequences in the sample specify the same CDR3. The rearrangement uses TRBV7-3 and TRBJ2-1; 12 nucleotides match TRBD2. Germline-derived CDR1 and CDR2 are SGHTA and FQGTGA. With 5 bases clipped from V and 7 bases from J, the junction kept 6 bases outside the gene matches. This CDR3 comprises 15 residues. Here the CDR3 reads CASSPLAGGLNEQFF. For the CDR3, the DNA is TGTGCCAGCAGCCCGCTAGCGGGGGGGCTAAATGAGCAGTTCTTC.

V is TRBV11-3 and J is TRBJ2-3; TRBD2 matches at 10 bases. V gave up 5 bases and J gave up 6 bases; unmatched junction bases: 11. The CDR3 runs to 16 residues. The germline gives CDR1 SGHNT, CDR2 YENEEA. The CDR3 sequence is CASSRITSGIFDTQYF. The CDR3 bases are TGTGCCAGCAGCCGAATTACTAGCGGGATATTTGATACGCAGTATTTT.

The rearrangement uses TRBV9 and TRBJ2-7, with TRBD1 matching over 9 bases. The CDR3 is 15 residues long. Germline CDR1 SGDLS, CDR2 YYNGEE. V gave up 2 bases and J gave up 5 bases; unmatched junction bases: 8. The CDR3 DNA reads TGTGCCAGCAGCGTTGAACAGGGGGCAAACGACGAGCAGTACTTC. Translating gives CASSVEQGANDEQYF.

The V and J genes are TRBV3-1 (or the pseudogene TRBV3-2) and TRBJ1-1; TRBD1 is a possible D gene (5 bases). Per germline, CDR1 LGHDT and CDR2 YNNKEL (reference sequence). The CDR3 length is 13 residues. Between the trimmed V and J ends, which lost 4 bases and 2 bases, there was a span of 8 bases. CDR3 DNA: TGTGCCAGCAGCCTCGACAGCAACACTGAAGCTTTCTTT. It encodes CASSLDSNTEAFF.

The table lists this clone with a few counts. This chain links TRBV9 with TRBJ2-7; D might be TRBD1 (6 bases). Germline loops: CDR1 SGDLS, CDR2 YYNGEE. The CDR3 is made up of 13 amino acids. V was clipped by 5 bases and J by 5 bases, with 14 bases between them. The CDR3 loop reads CASSLQGSDEQYF. Written as DNA, the CDR3 is TGTGCCAGCAGTTTACAGGGATCGGACGAGCAGTACTTC.